The 27 T cell receptor beta chains in this list originate from one sample, sequenced in a study of blood T cell repertoires in COVID-19. Measured with immunoSEQ multiplex PCR; TCRdb has only the in-frame clones, and not every one. The sample carries around 130,000 clones, about four fifths recorded once. Material: PBMCs or T cells enriched from blood (not recorded which). These receptors were obtained from a woman aged 25 to 39 who had recovered from COVID-19.

This chain joins TRBV5-6 and TRBJ2-1; 7 bases line up with TRBD2. The J segment lost 2 bases and the V segment lost 5 bases, leaving 10 bases of the junction unmatched. There are 16 residues in the CDR3. Germline values: CDR1 SGHDT, CDR2 YYEEEE. As DNA, the CDR3 is TGTGCCAGCAGTTCCAGGCCAGGACTAGCCTACAATGAGCAGTTCTTC. This sequence encodes CASSSRPGLAYNEQFF.

The J gene is TRBJ1-5, the V gene TRBV20-1; TRBD1 matches at 7 bases. In germline, CDR1 is DFQATT, CDR2 SNEGSKA (reference sequence). The J segment lost 0 bases and the V segment lost 3 bases, leaving 14 bases of the junction unmatched. The CDR3 runs to 18 residues. CDR3 residues: CSASKLGQRIDSNQPQHF. The CDR3 DNA is TGCAGTGCTAGTAAGTTGGGACAGCGCATCGATAGCAATCAGCCCCAGCATTTT.

The rearrangement uses TRBV9 and TRBJ2-1; 7 bases align to TRBD2. There are 15 residues in the CDR3. Looked up from germline, CDR1 is SGDLS and CDR2 is YYNGEE. J lost 0 bases, V lost 4 bases, and 4 bases had no gene match. DNA of the CDR3: TGTGCCAGCAGCCCAGGGAGGGGCTCCTACAATGAGCAGTTCTTC. It translates to CASSPGRGSYNEQFF.

This chain connects TRBV10-3 to TRBJ2-3, with TRBD2 matching over 7 bases. V shed 4 bases and J 3 bases; nucleotides not matched to a gene: 4. Germline V gene lookup returns CDR1 ENHRY and CDR2 SYGVKD. The CDR3 runs to 14 residues. The CDR3: CAISGGRQTDTQYF. The CDR3 DNA follows: TGTGCCATCAGTGGCGGGAGACAAACAGATACGCAGTATTTT.

The chain recombines TRBV28 with TRBJ1-5; D gene uncertain. CDR3 length equals 13 residues. Germline V gene lookup returns CDR1 MDHEN and CDR2 SYDVKM. V shed 1 base and J shed 5 bases, with 6 bases lying between them. CDR3 region: CASSLSPYQPQHF. CDR3 nucleotide sequence: TGTGCCAGCAGTTTATCCCCTTATCAGCCCCAGCATTTT.

The V call is TRBV14, the J call TRBJ2-3, with 7 bases matching TRBD2. In germline, CDR1 is SGHDN, CDR2 FVKESK. The trim removed 3 bases at V and 10 bases at J, leaving 13 bases unmatched. There are 15 residues in the CDR3. CDR3 sequence: CASSQGGIPRMPQYF. The CDR3 DNA follows: TGTGCCAGCAGCCAGGGAGGGATTCCCCGAATGCCGCAGTATTTT.

This clone was seen repeatedly, ten times or more. The V gene is TRBV25-1, the J gene TRBJ2-5; TRBD1 aligns across 9 bases. V lost 4 bases, J lost 0 bases, and 3 bases stayed unmatched. The length of the CDR3 is 15 residues. The V gene's germline CDR1 is MGHDK and CDR2 SYGVNS. The CDR3: CASSGQGEDQETQYF. The CDR3 nucleotides read TGTGCCAGCAGTGGACAGGGGGAAGACCAAGAGACCCAGTACTTC.

The rearrangement links TRBV6-2 or TRBV6-3 to TRBJ1-2, with 8 bases fitting TRBD1. The germline CDR1 and CDR2 sequences are MNHEY and SVGEGT. Losses at the gene ends were 6 bases for V and 6 bases for J; bases not matched to a gene: 6. The CDR3 is made up of 13 amino acids. This CDR3 reads CASSRDRGHGYTF. CDR3 bases: TGTGCCAGCAGCCGAGACAGGGGCCATGGCTACACCTTC.

This clone has a single count. The chain combines TRBV27 with TRBJ1-1, with 7 nucleotides matching TRBD1. The V segment lost 3 bases and the J segment 5 bases; nucleotides outside the gene matches: 6. Germline V gene data show CDR1 as MNHEY and CDR2 as SMNVEV (reference sequence). CDR3 length: 14 amino acids. CDR3 coding DNA: TGTGCCAGCAGTTTCAACAGGGGATTGACTGAAGCTTTCTTT. Translating it yields CASSFNRGLTEAFF.

The chain has TRBV29-1 and TRBJ2-5; 8 nucleotides agree with TRBD1. Germline V gene data show CDR1 as SQVTM and CDR2 as ANQGSEA. The CDR3 has 15 amino acids. Losses at the gene ends were 7 bases for V and 4 bases for J; bases not matched to a gene: 14. The CDR3 DNA sequence: TGCAGCGCCCCCATGTACGGACAGGGTCGAGAGACCCAGTACTTC. This codes for CSAPMYGQGRETQYF.

The V gene is TRBV5-1, the J gene TRBJ2-1, with TRBD2 matching 12 bases. Germline V CDR1 and CDR2: SGHRS, YFSETQ. Trimming at V came to 4 bases and at J to 6 bases, leaving 5 bases not matched to a gene. The CDR3 consists of 15 residues. The CDR3 DNA reads as TGCGCCAGCAGCCTAGCGGGAGGGCCTCGCAATGAGCAGTTCTTC. It encodes CASSLAGGPRNEQFF.

This chain connects TRBV9 to TRBJ1-2; TRBD1 might be the D (6 bases). V lost 0 bases and J 6 bases, leaving 15 bases between the germline ends. CDR1 and CDR2 from the germline V gene are SGDLS and YYNGEE. The CDR3 has 15 amino acids. CDR3 coding DNA: TGTGCCAGCAGCGTAGGCCCAGGGGAGTGGGATGGCTACACCTTC. Protein sequence: CASSVGPGEWDGYTF. Full variable domain (rest looked up from reference TRBV9 and TRBJ1-2): DSGVTQTPKHLITATGQRVTLRCSPRSGDLSVYWYQQSLDQGLQFLIQYYNGEERAKGNILERFSAQQFPDLHSELNLSSLELGDSALYFCASSVGPGEWDGYTFGSGTRLTVV.

The CDR3 region has the DNA TGTGCCAGCAGCCAAACTGGAGACTACGAGCAGTACTTC. Translation gives CASSQTGDYEQYF. This sequence joins TRBV6-2 or TRBV6-3 and TRBJ2-7; D not certain. With 6 bases removed from V and 3 bases from J, the gap between germline ends came to 12 bases. This CDR3 is built from 13 residues. Looked up from germline, CDR1 is MNHEY and CDR2 is SVGEGT.

V and J are TRBV13 and TRBJ2-5; possibly TRBD2 for D (6 bases). Germline V gene lookup returns CDR1 PRHDT and CDR2 FYEKMQ (reference sequence). This CDR3 has 12 residues. Trimming pared 2 bases from V and 5 bases from J, leaving 6 bases between. The CDR3 bases are TGTGCCAGCAGCTTACGGGAGGAGACCCAGTACTTC. Protein product: CASSLREETQYF.

The chain carries TRBV5-1 and TRBJ2-5; 7 bases are shared with TRBD1. The germline CDR1 and CDR2 sequences are SGHRS and YFSETQ. Trimming at V came to 4 bases and at J to 1 base, leaving 7 bases not matched to a gene. The CDR3 loop spans 15 amino acids. CDR3 nucleotides: TGCGCCAGCAGCCTACTGACAGGGCCCCAAGAGACCCAGTACTTC. Its translation is CASSLLTGPQETQYF. Variable domain in full (rest from reference TRBV5-1 and TRBJ2-5): KAGVTQTPRYLIKTRGQQVTLSCSPISGHRSVSWYQQTPGQGLQFLFEYFSETQRNKGNFPGRFSGRQFSNSRSEMNVSTLELGDSALYLCASSLLTGPQETQYFGPGTRLLVL.

Only one count was recorded for this clone. CDR3 sequence: CASSVATGFGSYEQYF. CDR3 coding DNA: TGTGCCAGCAGCGTAGCTACAGGGTTCGGGTCTTACGAGCAGTACTTC. The chain uses TRBV9 and TRBJ2-7; D perhaps matches TRBD1 (6 bases). Germline lookup yields CDR1 SGDLS and CDR2 YYNGEE. The CDR3 contains 16 residues. V was clipped by 0 bases and J by 4 bases, with 17 bases between them.

The CDR3 spells CASSRDSRRTEAFF. The DNA for the CDR3 is TGTGCCAGTAGTAGGGACAGCAGGAGGACTGAAGCTTTCTTT. V is TRBV19 and J is TRBJ1-1, with 7 bases matching TRBD1. Germline CDR1 reads LNHDA; CDR2 reads SQIVND (reference sequence). V was pared by 4 bases and J by 5 bases, with 7 bases of the junction left unmatched. The CDR3 runs to 14 residues. Full variable domain (missing parts from reference TRBV19 and TRBJ1-1): DGGITQSPKYLFRKEGQNVTLSCEQNLNHDAMYWYRQDPGQGLRLIYYSQIVNDFQKGDIAEGYSVSREKKESFPLTVTSAQKNPTAFYLCASSRDSRRTEAFFGQGTRLTVV.

The chain recombines TRBV6-2 or TRBV6-3 with TRBJ2-7; no firm D call. Trimming took off 5 bases at V and 3 bases at J, with 17 bases between the two ends. Germline lookup yields CDR1 MNHEY and CDR2 SVGEGT. The CDR3 totals 15 residues. In DNA form, the CDR3 reads TGTGCCAGCAGTCGTGGAGCCCCGCCTGTCTACGAGCAGTACTTC. Translation gives CASSRGAPPVYEQYF.

V is TRBV28 and J is TRBJ2-1; 7 bases fit TRBD1. The germline gives CDR1 MDHEN, CDR2 SYDVKM. This CDR3 region has 16 residues. V was clipped by 3 bases and J by 2 bases; unmatched bases: 7. CDR3 sequence: CASSLYGQAAYNEQFF. CDR3 DNA sequence: TGTGCCAGCAGTTTGTACGGACAGGCTGCCTACAATGAGCAGTTCTTC.

The gene calls are TRBV29-1 and TRBJ1-2; TRBD1 might be the D (5 bases). In germline, CDR1 is SQVTM, CDR2 ANQGSEA. This CDR3 is built from 13 residues. Trimming stripped 5 bases from V and 1 base from J, with 11 bases between. The CDR3 protein is CSVPTGGNYGYTF. DNA of the CDR3: TGCAGCGTTCCCACAGGTGGTAACTATGGCTACACCTTC. Full variable domain (remainder filled in from reference TRBV29-1 and TRBJ1-2): SAVISQKPSRDICQRGTSLTIQCQVDSQVTMMFWYRQQPGQSLTLIATANQGSEATYESGFVIDKFPISRPNLTFSTLTVSNMSPEDSSIYLCSVPTGGNYGYTFGSGTRLTVV.

This chain joins TRBV21-1 and TRBJ2-3; the table's TRBD2 call for D was not verified on the DNA. TRBV21-1 is reported as a pseudogene. CDR3 length: 13 residues. The CDR3 DNA follows: TGTGCCAGCAGCAAAGTCCCTACAGATACGCAGTATTTT. This translates into CASSKVPTDTQYF.

The rearrangement links TRBV19 to TRBJ2-5; the match to TRBD1 covers 7 bases. This CDR3 has 15 amino acids. CDR1 and CDR2 (germline): LNHDA, SQIVND (reference sequence). The trim removed 3 bases at V and 1 base at J, leaving 5 bases unmatched. CDR3: CASSMARDSQETQYF. In DNA form, the CDR3 reads TGTGCCAGTAGTATGGCCCGGGACAGCCAAGAGACCCAGTACTTC.

This chain connects TRBV4-3 to TRBJ1-6, with D maybe TRBD1 (6 bases). V lost 0 bases, J lost 8 bases, and 14 bases lay in between. The CDR3 extends over 16 amino acids. Germline V gives CDR1 LGHNA, CDR2 YSLEER. The chain's CDR3 is CASSQDRGGGYSPLHF. The CDR3 DNA follows: TGCGCCAGCAGCCAAGATCGGGGAGGGGGGTATTCACCCCTCCACTTT.

This chain joins TRBV28 and TRBJ2-7; the D gene is possibly TRBD2 (5 bases). The germline gives CDR1 MDHEN, CDR2 SYDVKM. V shed 3 bases and J shed 3 bases, with 24 bases lying between them. The CDR3 length is 18 residues. CDR3 coding DNA: TGTGCCAGCAGTTTGGAAATTCCTCTTAGCGTTGTGGGCTACGAGCAGTACTTC. It is translated as CASSLEIPLSVVGYEQYF.

The chain is built from TRBV13 and TRBJ1-2; the match to TRBD1 covers 8 bases. The CDR3 is made up of 14 amino acids. The V segment lost 3 bases and the J segment 6 bases; nucleotides outside the gene matches: 6. CDR1 is PRHDT, CDR2 FYEKMQ, per germline (reference sequence). This CDR3 reads CASSFGRGLDGYTF. CDR3 nucleotide sequence: TGTGCCAGCAGCTTCGGCAGGGGGCTTGATGGCTACACCTTC.

CDR3 protein: CASSPQGGDQETQYF. CDR3 sequence (DNA): TGTGCCAGCTCACCCCAAGGGGGAGATCAAGAGACCCAGTACTTC. The genes are TRBV18 and TRBJ2-5, with TRBD1 as a possible D gene (6 bases). V dropped 3 bases and J dropped 2 bases, with 13 bases sitting between them. The CDR3 is made up of 15 amino acids. Germline CDR1 and CDR2: KGHSH and LQKENI.

As concerns this clone: A far larger clone is one nucleotide away, so this likely arose from a read error. Additional DNA sequences in this sample encode the identical CDR3. The rearrangement uses TRBV28 and TRBJ1-2; the D gene is possibly TRBD1 (6 bases). Germline lookup yields CDR1 MDHEN and CDR2 SYDVKM. This CDR3 spans 14 amino acids. CDR3 nucleotides: TGTCCCACTGCGGGGGGGGGCCGGGCCTATGGCTACACCTTC. The encoded protein is CPTAGGGRAYGYTF.